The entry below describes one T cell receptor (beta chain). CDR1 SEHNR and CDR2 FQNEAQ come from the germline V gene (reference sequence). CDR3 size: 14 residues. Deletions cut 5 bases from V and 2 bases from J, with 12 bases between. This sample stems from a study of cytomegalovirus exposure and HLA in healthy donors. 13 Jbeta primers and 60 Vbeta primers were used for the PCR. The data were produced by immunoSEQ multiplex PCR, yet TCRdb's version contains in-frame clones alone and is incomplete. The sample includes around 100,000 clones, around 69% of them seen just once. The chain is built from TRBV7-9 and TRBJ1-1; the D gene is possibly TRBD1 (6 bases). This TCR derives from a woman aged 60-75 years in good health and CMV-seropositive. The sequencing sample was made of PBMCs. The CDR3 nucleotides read TGTGCCAGCAGCCCGTGGACAGACAACACTGAAGCTTTCTTT. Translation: CASSPWTDNTEAFF.